This T cell receptor (beta chain) was identified in a study of spatial heterogeneity in lung cancer. Study findings and constraints: The number of expanded tumor alpha and beta chains correlated with mutation number.

The presence of a unique molecular identifier marked each TCR cDNA molecule. TCRdb recomputed calls from the 5' RACE reads with MiXCR, one row per CDR3 protein. The sample carries 20,000 to 30,000 distinct CDR3 sequences, around 8.8% recorded once. This CDR3 spans 15 amino acids. V trimming: 1 base; J trimming: 5 bases; junction bases outside the gene matches: 9. Germline loops: CDR1 DFQATT, CDR2 SNEGSKA (reference sequence). The time point denotes: sample taken at primary tumor resection. The donors were 55 to 80 patients with non-small cell lung cancer that was early-stage and untreated. The table lists this clonotype with many counts. Its antigen is unidentified.

The receptor was derived from a male donor with early-stage non-small cell lung cancer. The source was lung tumor tissue, collected at surgery. V is TRBV20-1 and J is TRBJ2-7; TRBD2 matches at 9 bases. Here the CDR3 reads CSARGGSGSTHEQYF. Here the CDR3 DNA reads TGCAGTGCTAGAGGCGGTAGCGGGAGTACCCACGAGCAGTACTTC.